The 20 T cell receptor beta chains below were found in one sample sequenced in a study of blood T cell repertoires in COVID-19. Clones were read by immunoSEQ multiplex PCR, and TCRdb kept only the in-frame ones, dropping some. The sample contains about 200,000 clones, around 90% of which appear only once. Input material: peripheral blood. These receptors originate from a man aged 55 to 69 with acute or convalescent COVID-19.

The genes are TRBV30 and TRBJ2-5; 8 bases match TRBD1. The CDR3 totals 13 residues. Unmatched junction bases numbered 10, after V lost 0 bases and J lost 13 bases. Germline V lookup: CDR1 GTSNPN, CDR2 SVGIG (reference sequence). Here the CDR3 reads CAWSVTGAGPGYF. In nucleotides, the CDR3 is TGTGCCTGGAGTGTGACAGGGGCCGGTCCGGGGTACTTC.

This chain uses TRBV7-2 with TRBJ2-5; the match to TRBD2 covers 9 bases. Germline CDR1 is SGHTA and CDR2 is FQGNSA. CDR3 length: 16 amino acids. The V segment lost 0 bases and the J segment 4 bases; nucleotides outside the gene matches: 6. This CDR3 is CASSLALAGTVETQYF. The CDR3 bases are TGTGCCAGCAGCTTAGCGCTAGCGGGGACGGTAGAGACCCAGTACTTC.

This clone was detected only a few times. The chain employs TRBV7-3 and TRBJ1-1, with D possibly being TRBD1 (6 bases). CDR3 size: 16 residues. Germline assignment: CDR1 SGHTA and CDR2 FQGTGA. V was cut by 3 bases and J by 1 base, with 15 bases left in between. CDR3 in DNA: TGTGCCAGCAGCTTCTCCGGGACAAGGGGGAACACTGAAGCTTTCTTT. It encodes CASSFSGTRGNTEAFF.

The J gene is TRBJ2-1, the V gene TRBV13; TRBD2 agrees at 8 bases. CDR1 is PRHDT, CDR2 FYEKMQ, per germline (reference sequence). The J segment lost 4 bases and the V segment lost 0 bases, leaving 11 bases of the junction unmatched. The length of the CDR3 is 18 residues. DNA of the CDR3: TGTGCCAGCAGCTTAGGCCTGGTTAGCGGGGCAAAATACAATGAGCAGTTCTTC. Its protein is CASSLGLVSGAKYNEQFF. Looking up the rest from reference TRBV13 and TRBJ2-1 gives the full variable domain: AAGVIQSPRHLIKEKRETATLKCYPIPRHDTVYWYQQGPGQDPQFLISFYEKMQSDKGSIPDRFSAQQFSDYHSELNMSSLELGDSALYFCASSLGLVSGAKYNEQFFGPGTRLTVL.

V usage is TRBV4-1 and J usage is TRBJ2-2, with 8 bases fitting TRBD2. This CDR3 comprises 16 residues. CDR1 is MGHRA and CDR2 is YSYEKL in the germline V gene. The ends lost 0 bases at V and 3 bases at J; junction bases unmatched: 3. The CDR3 region is CASSQEGRGDTGELFF. Written as DNA, the CDR3 is TGCGCCAGCAGCCAAGAAGGGCGGGGGGACACCGGGGAGCTGTTTTTT.

The chain uses TRBV19 and TRBJ1-6, with 8 positions matching TRBD1. CDR1 LNHDA and CDR2 SQIVND come from the germline V gene (reference sequence). V trimming: 5 bases; J trimming: 5 bases; junction bases outside the gene matches: 5. The CDR3 totals 15 residues. This CDR3 is CASSSRTGNNSPLHF. Written as DNA, the CDR3 is TGTGCCAGTAGTTCCCGGACAGGGAATAATTCACCCCTCCACTTT.

The gene calls are TRBV5-6 and TRBJ1-4, with D possibly being TRBD1 (5 bases). Germline CDR1 SGHDT, CDR2 YYEEEE. V lost 0 bases, J lost 5 bases, and 11 bases lay in between. The CDR3 covers 15 residues. The CDR3 DNA reads TGTGCCAGCAGCTTGGTGGGCAGGGCAAATGAAAAACTGTTTTTT. This encodes CASSLVGRANEKLFF.

This chain links TRBV15 with TRBJ2-4, with D maybe TRBD1 (5 bases). The V end was cut by 3 bases, the J end by 10 bases, with 10 bases between. Germline V gives CDR1 LNHNV, CDR2 YYDKDF (reference sequence). This CDR3 comprises 12 residues. The CDR3 DNA reads TGTGCCACCAGCAGTAGAAGACAGATTCAGTACTTC. Residues: CATSSRRQIQYF.

The chain couples TRBV11-2 to TRBJ1-5, with 9 bases that match TRBD1. In germline, CDR1 is SGHAT, CDR2 FQNNGV. Trimming took 4 bases from V and 6 from J; bases not matched to a gene: 1. The CDR3 is made up of 13 amino acids. The CDR3 reads CASSWDRAQPQHF. DNA for the CDR3: TGTGCCAGCAGCTGGGACAGGGCTCAGCCCCAGCATTTT.

The gene calls are TRBV4-3 and TRBJ1-6; tentatively, D is TRBD1 (6 bases). The CDR3 consists of 15 residues. Per the germline V gene, CDR1 is LGHNA and CDR2 is YSLEER. V lost 0 bases to trimming and J lost 6 bases, with 9 bases between them. In nucleotides, the CDR3 is TGCGCCAGCAGCCAAGAACAGGGCCTTAATTCACCCCTCCACTTT. Its translation: CASSQEQGLNSPLHF.

The gene calls are TRBV2 and TRBJ2-5; 9 bases fit TRBD1. Germline assignment: CDR1 SNHLY and CDR2 FYNNEI. CDR3 size: 13 residues. Trimming at V came to 6 bases and at J to 5 bases, leaving 4 bases not matched to a gene. The chain's CDR3 is CASSADRGETQYF. CDR3 DNA: TGTGCCAGCAGCGCCGACAGGGGGGAGACCCAGTACTTC.

This clone was seen a handful of times. The chain uses TRBV28 and TRBJ1-2; 7 positions match TRBD1. The CDR3 consists of 14 residues. With V trimmed by 6 bases and J by 2 bases, 6 bases remained unmatched. CDR1 MDHEN and CDR2 SYDVKM come from the germline V gene. The CDR3: CASSSGQTNYGYTF. In DNA form, the CDR3 reads TGTGCCAGCAGCTCGGGACAGACAAACTATGGCTACACCTTC.

The chain employs TRBV12-3 or TRBV12-4 and TRBJ1-1; D is possibly TRBD1 (5 bases). The V end was cut by 3 bases, the J end by 8 bases, with 13 bases between. The CDR3 spans 13 residues. CDR3 DNA sequence: TGTGCCAGCAGTTTGGACATGGCGGGAGAAGCTTTCTTT. Residues: CASSLDMAGEAFF.

This chain uses TRBV19 with TRBJ1-5; TRBD1 matches at 8 bases. V lost 8 bases, J lost 6 bases, and 6 bases stayed unmatched. CDR1 is LNHDA, CDR2 SQIVND, per germline (reference sequence). This CDR3 spans 13 amino acids. CDR3 protein: CASSDREGQPQHF. The CDR3 DNA is TGTGCCAGTTCGGACAGGGAGGGTCAGCCCCAGCATTTT.

As for this clone: The same CDR3 is also encoded by other DNA sequences in this sample. The chain has TRBV6-2 or TRBV6-3 and TRBJ1-1; D unresolved. Trimming cost V 2 bases and J 1 base, with 5 bases left between them. The CDR3 consists of 13 residues. In germline, CDR1 is MNHEY, CDR2 SVGEGT. The CDR3 region is CASSYAGNTEAFF. The CDR3 coding sequence is TGTGCCAGCAGTTACGCGGGGAACACTGAAGCTTTCTTT.

The chain couples TRBV7-6 to TRBJ2-2; TRBD2 matches 11 bases. This CDR3 has 16 amino acids. After removal of 4 bases from V and 2 bases from J, the junction contained 3 bases not matched to a gene. Germline-derived CDR1 and CDR2 are SGHVS and FNYEAQ. CDR3 amino acids: CASSSSGGTNTGELFF. CDR3 sequence (DNA): TGTGCCAGCAGCTCTAGCGGGGGGACTAACACCGGGGAGCTGTTTTTT.

J is TRBJ1-5 and V is TRBV2; D gene ambiguous. The CDR3 has 14 amino acids. Germline V gene data show CDR1 as SNHLY and CDR2 as FYNNEI. V lost 4 bases and J 5 bases, leaving 12 bases between the germline ends. CDR3 in amino acids: CASSAAGLHQPQHF. CDR3 DNA sequence: TGTGCCAGCAGTGCGGCAGGTCTTCATCAGCCCCAGCATTTT.

The chain links TRBV7-2 to TRBJ1-1, with 7 bases identical to TRBD1. Looked up from germline, CDR1 is SGHTA and CDR2 is FQGNSA. V lost 6 bases to trimming and J lost 4 bases; unmatched junction nucleotides: 11. The length of the CDR3 is 15 residues. CDR3 bases: TGTGCCAGCAGGACGACTCAGGGGGTCGGCACTGAAGCTTTCTTT. Translated, it gives CASRTTQGVGTEAFF.

This sequence joins TRBV7-9 and TRBJ1-4; D is possibly TRBD1 (6 bases). V dropped 5 bases and J dropped 6 bases, with 13 bases sitting between them. The CDR3 covers 14 residues. Germline values: CDR1 SEHNR, CDR2 FQNEAQ (reference sequence). The CDR3 DNA sequence: TGTGCCAGCAGCGTCGGGCAGGGGTATGAAAAACTGTTTTTT. Its protein product is CASSVGQGYEKLFF.

The V gene is TRBV19, the J gene TRBJ2-7, with 8 bases fitting TRBD1. The V segment lost 6 bases and the J segment 5 bases; nucleotides outside the gene matches: 9. The length of the CDR3 is 14 residues. The V gene's germline CDR1 is LNHDA and CDR2 SQIVND (reference sequence). In nucleotides, the CDR3 is TGTGCCAGTAGACCGGGACAGGCCTGGCACGAGCAGTACTTC. Its translation: CASRPGQAWHEQYF.